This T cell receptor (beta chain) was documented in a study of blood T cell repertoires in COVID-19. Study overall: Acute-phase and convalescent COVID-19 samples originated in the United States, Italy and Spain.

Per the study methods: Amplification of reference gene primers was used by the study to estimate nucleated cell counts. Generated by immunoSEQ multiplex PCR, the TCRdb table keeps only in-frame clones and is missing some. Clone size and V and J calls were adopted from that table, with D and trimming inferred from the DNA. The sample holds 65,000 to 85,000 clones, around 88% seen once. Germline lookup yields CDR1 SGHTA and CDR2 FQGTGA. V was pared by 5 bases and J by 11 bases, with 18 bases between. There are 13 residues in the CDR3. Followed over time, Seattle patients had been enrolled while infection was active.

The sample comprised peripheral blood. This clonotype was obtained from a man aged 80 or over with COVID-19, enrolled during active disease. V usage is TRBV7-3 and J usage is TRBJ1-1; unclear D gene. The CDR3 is CASSNPSSREAFF. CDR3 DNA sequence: TGTGCCAGCAGCAACCCGTCGTCCCGGGAGGCTTTCTTT.